This T cell receptor (beta chain) comes out of a study of blood T cell repertoires in COVID-19. Study-level background: The United States, Italy and Spain provided the acute and convalescent COVID-19 samples.

What the recovered Cohort 3 donors had was two negative PCRs, clearance, or symptom resolution. Per the original data handling: Reference gene primer amplification in the assay estimated nucleated cell counts. Produced via immunoSEQ multiplex PCR; TCRdb's table is partial and in-frame only. That table gives V, J and clone size, and the DNA gave D and trimming. Among about 460,000 clones listed, about nine tenths were seen once. From germline, CDR1 is SGHRS and CDR2 YFSETQ. The CDR3 extends over 13 amino acids. Trimming pared 3 bases from V and 5 bases from J, leaving 11 bases between. Sequencing input: PBMCs or T cells enriched from blood (not recorded which). This rearrangement joins TRBV5-1 to TRBJ1-1, with a tentative D call TRBD1 (5 bases). The clonotype comes from a woman between 55 and 75 years old who had recovered from COVID-19. The CDR3: CASSWTLETEAFF. The CDR3 bases are TGCGCCAGCAGCTGGACACTGGAGACTGAAGCTTTCTTT.